These 28 T cell receptor beta chains share one sample of origin, sequenced in a study of CXCR3-negative and CXCR3-positive naive CD8 T cells. The TRB libraries of cDNA were built by UMI-labeled 5' RACE. From the 5' RACE reads, TCRdb lists one entry per CDR3 protein and no DNA. The sample table sets out some 130,000 distinct CDR3 sequences. Sample: naive CXCR3- CD8+ T cells from blood. Subset here: CD45RO-CCR7+CD27+CD95- naive CD8+ T cells lacking CXCR3 (TNR3-). These receptor sequences come from a human donor in good health. Some clones in this sample may be carry-over from other donors' samples.

The chain recombines TRBV7-8 with TRBJ1-2; there is no DNA to check the TCRdb D call of TRBD1. Per the germline V gene, CDR1 is SGHVS and CDR2 is FQNEAQ. CDR3 length: 15 amino acids. The CDR3 protein is CASSFDRGEFYGYTF.

This chain joins TRBV7-9 and TRBJ2-5; TCRdb returns TRBD1, unconfirmable since there is no DNA. The CDR3 is 16 amino acids. Germline V lookup: CDR1 SEHNR, CDR2 FQNEAQ (reference sequence). The CDR3 sequence is CASSLSYGGDQETQYF. Variable domain in full (rest from reference TRBV7-9 and TRBJ2-5): DTGVSQNPRHKITKRGQNVTFRCDPISEHNRLYWYRQTLGQGPEFLTYFQNEAQLEKSRLLSDRFSAERPKGSFSTLEIQRTEQGDSAMYLCASSLSYGGDQETQYFGPGTRLLVL.

The chain uses TRBV10-3 and TRBJ2-7; TCRdb picks TRBD1, but there is no DNA to check that call. Germline V lookup: CDR1 ENHRY, CDR2 SYGVKD. This CDR3 has 14 amino acids. This chain's CDR3 is CAISEEGASYEQYF.

The genes are TRBV6-2 or TRBV6-3 and TRBJ2-7; TCRdb indicates TRBD1, and absent DNA this call remains unverified. Germline V gene sequence: CDR1 MNHEY, CDR2 SVGEGT. The CDR3 has 14 residues. This chain's CDR3 is CASSPPDSSYEQYF.

The genes are TRBV11-2 and TRBJ2-7; the TRBD2 assignment by TCRdb is unverifiable without DNA. CDR1 and CDR2 (germline): SGHAT, FQNNGV. The CDR3 runs to 18 residues. The CDR3 sequence: CASSFWVVLAGEAGEQYF. Drawing the rest from reference TRBV11-2 and TRBJ2-7, the complete variable domain is EAGVAQSPRYKIIEKRQSVAFWCNPISGHATLYWYQQILGQGPKLLIQFQNNGVVDDSQLPKDRFSAERLKGVDSTLKIQPAKLEDSAVYLCASSFWVVLAGEAGEQYFGPGTRLTVT.

This chain joins TRBV20-1 and TRBJ2-7. Germline CDR1 is DFQATT and CDR2 is SNEGSKA (reference sequence). The CDR3 is made up of 12 amino acids. The CDR3 reads CSAQGGTYEQYF.

The chain employs TRBV7-8 and TRBJ2-1; the TRBD2 assignment by TCRdb is unverifiable without DNA. CDR3 length: 16 amino acids. The germline V gene has CDR1 SGHVS and CDR2 FQNEAQ. The CDR3 protein is CDSSLQRGGRYNEQFF. The whole variable domain, remainder taken from reference TRBV7-8 and TRBJ2-1, is GAGVSQSPRYKVAKRGQDVALRCDPISGHVSLFWYQQALGQGPEFLTYFQNEAQLDKSGLPSDRFFAERPEGSVSTLKIQRTQQEDSAVYLCDSSLQRGGRYNEQFFGPGTRLTVL.

The rearrangement links TRBV11-1 to TRBJ2-2. The CDR3 is made up of 11 amino acids. Germline V gene sequence: CDR1 SGHAT, CDR2 FQDESV (reference sequence). This CDR3 reads CASTLAGELFF.

V usage is TRBV9 and J usage is TRBJ1-5. The CDR3 spans 15 residues. CDR1 is SGDLS, CDR2 YYNGEE, per germline. CDR3 sequence reads: CASSVEGLSNQPQHF.

J is TRBJ2-7 and V is TRBV12-3 or TRBV12-4. The length of the CDR3 is 16 residues. The chain's CDR3 is CASSLEIRRNSYEQYF.

The J gene is TRBJ1-4, the V gene TRBV5-6. Germline V gives CDR1 SGHDT, CDR2 YYEEEE. The CDR3 consists of 15 residues. CDR3: CASSLSGTLNEKLFF.

This chain joins TRBV29-1 and TRBJ2-3. The germline CDR1 and CDR2 sequences are SQVTM and ANQGSEA. This CDR3 has 14 residues. The CDR3 loop reads CSVEESVDTDTQYF.

This chain uses TRBV5-1 with TRBJ2-1. Per the germline V gene, CDR1 is SGHRS and CDR2 is YFSETQ. The CDR3 totals 13 residues. The CDR3 sequence: CASSLEYYNEQFF.

The rearrangement joins TRBV11-2 to TRBJ2-7; the TCRdb D gene call, TRBD2, has no DNA to confirm it. The CDR3 contains 14 residues. The germline CDR1 and CDR2 sequences are SGHAT and FQNNGV. CDR3 protein: CASSVDSGNYEQYF.

The chain joins TRBV21-1 to TRBJ2-7; checking the TCRdb D call of TRBD1 is not possible without DNA. TRBV21-1 is shown as a pseudogene. This CDR3 has 15 residues. The CDR3 protein is CASSRRDGARYEQYF.

The V call is TRBV6-5, the J call TRBJ1-2. Germline V gene data show CDR1 as MNHEY and CDR2 as SVGAGI. The CDR3 has 16 residues. The chain's CDR3 is CASSYSSWTANYGYTF.

This chain joins TRBV11-2 and TRBJ2-7. The CDR3 has 16 residues. Looked up from germline, CDR1 is SGHAT and CDR2 is FQNNGV. The CDR3 sequence: CASSFMLAGSSYEQYF.

This chain links TRBV10-3 with TRBJ2-7; TCRdb picks TRBD1, but there is no DNA to check that call. CDR3 size: 15 residues. The germline V gene encodes CDR1 ENHRY and CDR2 SYGVKD. The CDR3 region is CAISGTGQGTYEQYF.

This chain uses TRBV12-3 or TRBV12-4 with TRBJ1-6; the TCRdb D gene call, TRBD1, has no DNA to confirm it. The CDR3 consists of 16 residues. The CDR3 sequence: CASSRPGSSYNSPLHF.

The chain carries TRBV28 and TRBJ2-5; the D call from TCRdb, TRBD2, cannot be confirmed without DNA. In germline, CDR1 is MDHEN, CDR2 SYDVKM. This CDR3 comprises 12 residues. CDR3 loop: CASKSPGETQYF.

The rearrangement links TRBV10-3 to TRBJ1-5. Germline values: CDR1 ENHRY, CDR2 SYGVKD. The CDR3 extends over 15 amino acids. This CDR3 reads CAISESTGSNQPQHF.

The CDR3 loop reads CSVDEEQGAKLFF. This rearrangement joins TRBV29-1 to TRBJ1-4; as DNA is missing, the TRBD1 call by TCRdb cannot be tested. The CDR3 consists of 13 residues. Germline V gives CDR1 SQVTM, CDR2 ANQGSEA.

This chain connects TRBV4-1 to TRBJ2-7; TCRdb designates TRBD2, a call that cannot be tested without DNA. Germline CDR1 MGHRA, CDR2 YSYEKL. This CDR3 is built from 15 residues. The CDR3 here is CASSQGILAGYEQYF.

The chain carries TRBV5-1 and TRBJ2-3. The CDR3 runs to 18 residues. CDR1 SGHRS and CDR2 YFSETQ come from the germline V gene. The CDR3 is CASSLGYNIGDSTDTQYF.

The CDR3: CASMFTGELFF. The genes are TRBV6-5 and TRBJ2-2. The CDR3 runs to 11 residues. Germline CDR1 MNHEY, CDR2 SVGAGI.

The J gene is TRBJ1-5, the V gene TRBV7-8; TCRdb reports TRBD1, a call that lacks DNA to check it against. Germline CDR1 and CDR2: SGHVS and FQNEAQ. CDR3 size: 16 residues. CDR3 loop: CASSSERSGYGQPQHF.

J is TRBJ1-1 and V is TRBV7-8; without DNA, the TCRdb call of TRBD1 cannot be checked. The CDR3 is made up of 14 amino acids. Germline CDR1 reads SGHVS; CDR2 reads FQNEAQ. The CDR3: CASSWTVLNTEAFF.

This chain uses TRBV29-1 with TRBJ2-2; without DNA, the TCRdb call of TRBD1 cannot be checked. CDR1 and CDR2 (germline): SQVTM, ANQGSEA. This CDR3 spans 13 amino acids. Here the CDR3 reads CSVFGQNTGELFF.